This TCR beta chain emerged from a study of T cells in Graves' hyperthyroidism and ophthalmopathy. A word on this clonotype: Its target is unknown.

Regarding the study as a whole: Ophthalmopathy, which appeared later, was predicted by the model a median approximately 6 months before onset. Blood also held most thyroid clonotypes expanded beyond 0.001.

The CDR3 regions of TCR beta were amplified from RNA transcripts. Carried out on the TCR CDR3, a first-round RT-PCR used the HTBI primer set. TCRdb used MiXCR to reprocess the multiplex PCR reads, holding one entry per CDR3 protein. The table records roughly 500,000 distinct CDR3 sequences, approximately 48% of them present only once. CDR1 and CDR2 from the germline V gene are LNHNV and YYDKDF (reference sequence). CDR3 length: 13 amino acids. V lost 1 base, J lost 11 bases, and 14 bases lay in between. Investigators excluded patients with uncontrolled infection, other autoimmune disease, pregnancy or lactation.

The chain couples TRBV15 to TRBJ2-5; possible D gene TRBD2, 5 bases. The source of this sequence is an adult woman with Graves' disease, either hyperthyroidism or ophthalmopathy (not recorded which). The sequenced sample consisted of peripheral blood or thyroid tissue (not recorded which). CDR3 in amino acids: CATSRVPRGEQYF. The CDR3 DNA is TGTGCCACCAGCAGAGTTCCCCGGGGTGAGCAGTACTTC.